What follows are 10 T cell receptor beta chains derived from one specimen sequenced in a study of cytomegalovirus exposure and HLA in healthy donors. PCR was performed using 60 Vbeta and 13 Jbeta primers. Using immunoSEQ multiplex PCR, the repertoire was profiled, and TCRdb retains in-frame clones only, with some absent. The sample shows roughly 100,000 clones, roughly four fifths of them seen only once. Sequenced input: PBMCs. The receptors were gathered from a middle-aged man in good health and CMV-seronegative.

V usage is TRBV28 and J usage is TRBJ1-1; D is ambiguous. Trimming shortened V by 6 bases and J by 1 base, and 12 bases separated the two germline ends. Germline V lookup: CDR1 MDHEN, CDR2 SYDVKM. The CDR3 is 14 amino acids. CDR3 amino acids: CASSLLSGNTEAFF. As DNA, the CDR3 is TGTGCCAGCAGCTTACTCAGCGGGAACACTGAAGCTTTCTTT.

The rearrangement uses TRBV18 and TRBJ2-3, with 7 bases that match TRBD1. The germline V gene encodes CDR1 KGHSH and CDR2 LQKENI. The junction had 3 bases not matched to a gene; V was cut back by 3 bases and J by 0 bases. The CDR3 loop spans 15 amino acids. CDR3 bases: TGTGCCAGCTCACCGGGACAGATAAGCACAGATACGCAGTATTTT. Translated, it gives CASSPGQISTDTQYF.

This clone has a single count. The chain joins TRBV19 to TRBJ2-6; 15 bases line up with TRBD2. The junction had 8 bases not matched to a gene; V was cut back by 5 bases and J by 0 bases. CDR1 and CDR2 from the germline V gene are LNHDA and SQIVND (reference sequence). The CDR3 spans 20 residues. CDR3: CASSPTGLAGGLSGANVLTF. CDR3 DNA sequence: TGTGCCAGTAGTCCAACGGGACTAGCGGGGGGACTCTCTGGGGCCAACGTCCTGACTTTC.

The CDR3 region has the DNA TGTGCCAGTTCTATAGAGCCGGGGTCCCCGCAGTACTTC. It translates to CASSIEPGSPQYF. The chain couples TRBV6-5 to TRBJ2-5; the D gene is possibly TRBD2 (5 bases). V was clipped by 9 bases and J by 11 bases, with 22 bases between them. Germline lookup yields CDR1 MNHEY and CDR2 SVGAGI. The length of the CDR3 is 13 residues.

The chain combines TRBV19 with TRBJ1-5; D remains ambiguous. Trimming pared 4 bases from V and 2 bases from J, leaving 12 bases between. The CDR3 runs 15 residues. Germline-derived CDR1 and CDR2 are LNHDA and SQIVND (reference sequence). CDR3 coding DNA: TGTGCCAGTAGTACCAACAGCTGGGGCAATCAGCCCCAGCATTTT. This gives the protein CASSTNSWGNQPQHF. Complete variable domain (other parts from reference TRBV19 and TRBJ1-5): DGGITQSPKYLFRKEGQNVTLSCEQNLNHDAMYWYRQDPGQGLRLIYYSQIVNDFQKGDIAEGYSVSREKKESFPLTVTSAQKNPTAFYLCASSTNSWGNQPQHFGDGTRLSIL.

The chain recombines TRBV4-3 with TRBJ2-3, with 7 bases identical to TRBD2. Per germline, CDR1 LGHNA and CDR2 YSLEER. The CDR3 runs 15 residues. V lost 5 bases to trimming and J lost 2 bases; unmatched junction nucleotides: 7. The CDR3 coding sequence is TGCGCCAGCAGCGGGAGGAGCGGGGTCACAGATACGCAGTATTTT. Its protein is CASSGRSGVTDTQYF.

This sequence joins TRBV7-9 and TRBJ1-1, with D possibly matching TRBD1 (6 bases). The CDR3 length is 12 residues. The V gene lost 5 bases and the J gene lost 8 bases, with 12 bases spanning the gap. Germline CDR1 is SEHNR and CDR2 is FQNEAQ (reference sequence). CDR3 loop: CASSKDSAEAFF. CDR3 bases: TGTGCCAGCAGCAAGGACAGCGCCGAAGCTTTCTTT.

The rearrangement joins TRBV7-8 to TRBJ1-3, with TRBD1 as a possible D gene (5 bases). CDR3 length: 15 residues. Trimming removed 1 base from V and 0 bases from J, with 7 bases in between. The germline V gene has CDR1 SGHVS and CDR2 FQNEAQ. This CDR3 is CASSLGQHSGNTIYF. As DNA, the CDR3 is TGTGCCAGCAGCTTAGGACAGCACTCTGGAAACACCATATATTTT.

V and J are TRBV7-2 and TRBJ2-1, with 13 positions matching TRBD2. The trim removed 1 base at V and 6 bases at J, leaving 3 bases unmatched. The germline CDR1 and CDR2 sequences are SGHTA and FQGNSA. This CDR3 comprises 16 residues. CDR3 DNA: TGTGCCAGCAGCTTAGAACTAGCGGGAGGGCGCAATGAGCAGTTCTTC. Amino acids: CASSLELAGGRNEQFF.

CDR3 amino acids: CASSLAGDPDTQYF. In DNA form, the CDR3 reads TGTGCCAGCAGCTTAGCGGGAGACCCGGATACGCAGTATTTT. V gene TRBV7-9 combines with J gene TRBJ2-3; TRBD2 is a possible D gene (5 bases). V shed 0 bases and J shed 6 bases, with 10 bases lying between them. Germline V gene sequence: CDR1 SEHNR, CDR2 FQNEAQ (reference sequence). CDR3 length: 14 amino acids.